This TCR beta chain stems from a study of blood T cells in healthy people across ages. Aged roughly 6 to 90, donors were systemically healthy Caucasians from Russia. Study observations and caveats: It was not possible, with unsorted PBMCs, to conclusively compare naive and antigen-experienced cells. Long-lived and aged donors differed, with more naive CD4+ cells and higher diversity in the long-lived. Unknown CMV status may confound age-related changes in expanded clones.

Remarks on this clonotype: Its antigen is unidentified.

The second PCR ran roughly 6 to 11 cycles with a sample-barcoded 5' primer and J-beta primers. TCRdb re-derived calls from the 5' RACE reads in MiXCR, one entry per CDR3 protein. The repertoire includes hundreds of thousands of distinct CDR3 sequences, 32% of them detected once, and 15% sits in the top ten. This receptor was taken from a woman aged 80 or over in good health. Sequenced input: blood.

CDR3 nucleotide sequence: TGTGCCACCAGCAGACCCCGGACAGGCCTTAATGAAAAACTGTTTTTT. Its translation is CATSRPRTGLNEKLFF. The chain combines TRBV15 with TRBJ1-4; the match to TRBD1 covers 7 bases. CDR1 and CDR2 (germline): LNHNV, YYDKDF (reference sequence). V was pared by 2 bases and J by 4 bases, with 7 bases of the junction left unmatched. The CDR3 loop spans 16 amino acids.